The clone carrying this T cell receptor (beta chain) was picked up many times. Its target is not known. These data originate in a study of T cells in Graves' hyperthyroidism and ophthalmopathy. Looking at the study overall: The blood sample was taken at first diagnosis, before treatment began. General study results and limits: Most expanded thyroid clonotypes above 0.001 also appeared in blood.

The CDR3 is 17 amino acids. Germline V CDR1 and CDR2: SNHLY, FYNNEI. V lost 8 bases, J lost 1 base, and 6 bases stayed unmatched. Researchers took RNA transcripts and amplified the TCR beta CDR3 regions from them. HTBI primers were the set used in a first-round RT-PCR of the TCR CDR3. One entry per CDR3 protein, called by TCRdb with MiXCR from the multiplex PCR reads. The data hold more than 250,000 distinct CDR3 sequences, with approximately 16% observed a single time. Disease duration under 2 months; hyperthyroidism patients were aged 18 to 65. Thyroid ultrasound and orbital computed tomography, with clinical symptoms and serum thyroxine and TRAb, informed diagnoses.

The chain employs TRBV2 and TRBJ2-2; TRBD2 agrees at 14 bases. The source material was blood. This clonotype was sampled from a woman aged 45-65 years with Graves' hyperthyroidism that later progressed to Graves' ophthalmopathy. Here the CDR3 reads CASEGLAGGWNTGELFF. The DNA for the CDR3 is TGTGCCAGCGAAGGACTAGCGGGAGGTTGGAACACCGGGGAGCTGTTTTTT.